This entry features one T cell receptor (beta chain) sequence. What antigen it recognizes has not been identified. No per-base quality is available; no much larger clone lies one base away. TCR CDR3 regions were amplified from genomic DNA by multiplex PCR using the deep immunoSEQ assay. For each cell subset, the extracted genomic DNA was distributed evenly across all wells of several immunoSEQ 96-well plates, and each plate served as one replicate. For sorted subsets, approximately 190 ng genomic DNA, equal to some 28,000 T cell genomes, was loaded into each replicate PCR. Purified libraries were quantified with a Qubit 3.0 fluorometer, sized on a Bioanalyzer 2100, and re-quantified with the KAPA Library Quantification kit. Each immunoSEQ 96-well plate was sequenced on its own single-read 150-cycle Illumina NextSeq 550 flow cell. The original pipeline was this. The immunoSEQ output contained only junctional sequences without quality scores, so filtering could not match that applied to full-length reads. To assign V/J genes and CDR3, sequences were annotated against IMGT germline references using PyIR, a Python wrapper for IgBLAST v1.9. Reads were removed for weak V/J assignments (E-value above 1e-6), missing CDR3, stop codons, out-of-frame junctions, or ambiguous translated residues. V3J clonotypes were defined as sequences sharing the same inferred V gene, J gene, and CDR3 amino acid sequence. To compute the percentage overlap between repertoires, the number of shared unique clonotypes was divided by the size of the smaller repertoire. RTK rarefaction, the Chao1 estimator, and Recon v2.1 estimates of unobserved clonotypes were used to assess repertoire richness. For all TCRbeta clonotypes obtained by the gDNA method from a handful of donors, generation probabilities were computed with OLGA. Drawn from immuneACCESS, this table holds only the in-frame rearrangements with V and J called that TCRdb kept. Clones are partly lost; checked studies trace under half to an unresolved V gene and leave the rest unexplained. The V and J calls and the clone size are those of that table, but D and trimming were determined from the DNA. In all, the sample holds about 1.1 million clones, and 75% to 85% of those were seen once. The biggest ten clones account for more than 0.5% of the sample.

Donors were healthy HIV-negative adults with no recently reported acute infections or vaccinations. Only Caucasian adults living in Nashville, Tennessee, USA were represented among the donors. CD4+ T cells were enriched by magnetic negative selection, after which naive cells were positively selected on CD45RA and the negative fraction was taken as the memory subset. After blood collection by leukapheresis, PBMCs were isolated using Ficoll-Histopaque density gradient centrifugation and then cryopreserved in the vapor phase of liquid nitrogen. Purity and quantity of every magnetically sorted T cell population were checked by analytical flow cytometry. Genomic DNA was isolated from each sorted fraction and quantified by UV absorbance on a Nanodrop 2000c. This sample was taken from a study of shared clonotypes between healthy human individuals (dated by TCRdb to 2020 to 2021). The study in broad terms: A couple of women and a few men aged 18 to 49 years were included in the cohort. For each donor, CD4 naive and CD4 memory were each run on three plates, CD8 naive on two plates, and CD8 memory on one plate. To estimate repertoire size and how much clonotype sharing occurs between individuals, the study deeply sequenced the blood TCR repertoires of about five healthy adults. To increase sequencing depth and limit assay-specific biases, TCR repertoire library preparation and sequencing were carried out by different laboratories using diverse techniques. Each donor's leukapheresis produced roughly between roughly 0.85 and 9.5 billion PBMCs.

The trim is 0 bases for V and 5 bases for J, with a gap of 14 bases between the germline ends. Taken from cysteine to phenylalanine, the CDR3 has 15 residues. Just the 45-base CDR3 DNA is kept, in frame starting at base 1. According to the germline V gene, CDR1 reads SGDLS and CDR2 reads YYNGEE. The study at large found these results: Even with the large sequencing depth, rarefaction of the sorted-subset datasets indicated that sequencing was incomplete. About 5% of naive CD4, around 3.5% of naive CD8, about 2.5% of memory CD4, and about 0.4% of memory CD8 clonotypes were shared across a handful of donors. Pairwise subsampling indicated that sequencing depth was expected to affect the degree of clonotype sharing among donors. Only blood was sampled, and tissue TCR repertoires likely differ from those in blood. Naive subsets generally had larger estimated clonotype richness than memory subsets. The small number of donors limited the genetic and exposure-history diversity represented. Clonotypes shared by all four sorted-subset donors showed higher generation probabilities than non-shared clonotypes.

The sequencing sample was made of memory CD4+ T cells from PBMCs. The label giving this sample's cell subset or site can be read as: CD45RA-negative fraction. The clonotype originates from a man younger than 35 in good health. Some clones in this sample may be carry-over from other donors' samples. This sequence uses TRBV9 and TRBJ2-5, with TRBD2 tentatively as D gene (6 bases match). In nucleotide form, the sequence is TGTGCCAGCAGCGTAGACACAGGAGGGAGGGAGACCCAGTACTTC. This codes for CASSVDTGGRETQYF.